The 29 T cell receptor beta chains below come from one sample, sequenced in a study of cytotoxic CD8 clonotypes in ibrutinib-treated CLL. TCRdb keeps only in-frame clones here, not all; method: immunoSEQ multiplex PCR. The data contain about 160,000 clones, 84% of them seen just once; the ten biggest clones take up around 4.5%. The sequenced sample was PBMCs, obtained after 24 months of ibrutinib treatment. These TCRs come from a human donor with chronic lymphocytic leukemia.

CDR3 amino acids: CASSYARTDEQYF. The CDR3 coding sequence is TGTGCCAGCAGTTACGCTAGAACCGACGAGCAGTACTTC. The gene calls are TRBV6-5 and TRBJ2-7, with D uncertain. V was trimmed by 2 bases and J by 5 bases, leaving 10 bases between them. The V gene's germline CDR1 is MNHEY and CDR2 SVGAGI. The CDR3 covers 13 residues.

The chain carries TRBV28 and TRBJ2-3; D gene unclear. The V end lost 4 bases, the J end lost 10 bases, and 15 bases lay between the germline ends. The CDR3 is made up of 13 amino acids. Germline V gene lookup returns CDR1 MDHEN and CDR2 SYDVKM. The CDR3 loop reads CASSSTLRSAQYF. The CDR3 coding sequence is TGTGCCAGCAGTTCGACTCTCCGAAGTGCGCAGTATTTT.

V and J are TRBV18 and TRBJ2-3, with TRBD1 as a possible D gene (5 bases). Germline CDR1 and CDR2: KGHSH and LQKENI. The germline V and J ends were trimmed by 3 bases and 2 bases, with 18 bases remaining between them. CDR3 length: 17 residues. CDR3: CASSPTASSHNTDTQYF. CDR3 nucleotide sequence: TGTGCCAGCTCACCGACAGCAAGCAGCCACAACACAGATACGCAGTATTTT.

This clone was seen a single time. The chain combines TRBV20-1 with TRBJ1-1, with D unclear. The CDR3 is made up of 11 amino acids. CDR1 DFQATT and CDR2 SNEGSKA come from the germline V gene (reference sequence). Trimming removed 6 bases at V and 5 bases at J, with 10 bases between. The CDR3 sequence: CSALPGTEAFF. The CDR3 DNA sequence: TGCAGTGCCCTACCCGGTACTGAAGCTTTCTTT.

To note about this clone: The CDR3 carries no conserved terminal phenylalanine or tryptophan, so it likely arises from a read error. The DNA is left out, because the CDR3 cannot be placed on it with certainty; the CDR3 is given as TCRdb lists it. The gene calls are TRBV2 and TRBJ1-4. Including both end residues, the CDR3 is 12 amino acids long. Germline lookup yields CDR1 SNHLY and CDR2 FYNNEI. Here the CDR3 reads CASSAAGTADFV.

V and J are TRBV5-1 and TRBJ1-3; D remains ambiguous. The CDR3 is made up of 14 amino acids. V lost 3 bases to trimming and J lost 2 bases, with 9 bases between them. CDR1 is SGHRS and CDR2 is YFSETQ in the germline V gene. DNA for the CDR3: TGCGCCAGCAGCTCCCGGGAGGCTGGAAACACCATATATTTT. It yields the protein CASSSREAGNTIYF.

The chain couples TRBV19 to TRBJ1-1; no clear D gene. Deletions cut 5 bases from V and 6 bases from J, with 10 bases between. This CDR3 is 12 amino acids long. The germline V gene has CDR1 LNHDA and CDR2 SQIVND (reference sequence). In nucleotides, the CDR3 is TGTGCCAGTAGTGATACGGAAGCTGAAGCTTTCTTT. It is translated as CASSDTEAEAFF.

This sequence joins TRBV5-1 and TRBJ2-2; D is unresolved. The CDR3 contains 14 residues. Germline-derived CDR1 and CDR2 are SGHRS and YFSETQ. V lost 0 bases, J lost 6 bases, and 9 bases lay in between. Written as DNA, the CDR3 is TGCGCCAGCAGCTTGGAGAGCGTTGCCGGGGAGCTGTTTTTT. Encoded protein: CASSLESVAGELFF.

J is TRBJ1-1 and V is TRBV7-3; D is unresolved. V was clipped by 4 bases and J by 0 bases, with 6 bases between them. Germline assignment: CDR1 SGHTA and CDR2 FQGTGA. The CDR3 has 13 residues. The CDR3 nucleotides read TGTGCCAGCAGCTCATTCATGAACACTGAAGCTTTCTTT. Translated: CASSSFMNTEAFF.

The chain couples TRBV7-2 to TRBJ2-7; TRBD2 aligns across 9 bases. The junction had 3 bases not matched to a gene; V was cut back by 0 bases and J by 3 bases. The CDR3 spans 15 residues. Per the germline V gene, CDR1 is SGHTA and CDR2 is FQGNSA. The CDR3 DNA reads TGTGCCAGCAGCTTAGCTAGCGGGGGATTCTACGAGCAGTACTTC. This gives the protein CASSLASGGFYEQYF. Combining the CDR3 with reference TRBV7-2 and TRBJ2-7 gives the whole variable domain GAGVSQSPSNKVTEKGKDVELRCDPISGHTALYWYRQSLGQGLEFLIYFQGNSAPDKSGLPSDRFSAERTGGSVSTLTIQRTQQEDSAVYLCASSLASGGFYEQYFGPGTRLTVT.

This clone was detected only a few times. This chain connects TRBV27 to TRBJ1-1, with no clear D. The germline gives CDR1 MNHEY, CDR2 SMNVEV (reference sequence). The V end was cut by 10 bases, the J end by 1 base, with 19 bases between. The CDR3 is made up of 15 amino acids. The CDR3 loop reads CATRPYYAWNTEAFF. As DNA, the CDR3 is TGTGCCACCAGGCCCTACTATGCTTGGAACACTGAAGCTTTCTTT.

This clone was recorded at least ten times. The chain is built from TRBV9 and TRBJ1-1; D perhaps matches TRBD1 (6 bases). CDR3 length: 15 residues. The V gene's germline CDR1 is SGDLS and CDR2 YYNGEE. V lost 3 bases to trimming and J lost 1 base, with 13 bases between them. The CDR3 sequence is CASSAAWTANTEAFF. The CDR3 coding sequence is TGTGCCAGCAGCGCAGCATGGACAGCGAACACTGAAGCTTTCTTT.

V and J are TRBV5-5 and TRBJ1-5; D call uncertain. The CDR3 runs 16 residues. Germline V gives CDR1 SGHKS, CDR2 YYEKEE (reference sequence). The germline V and J ends were trimmed by 2 bases and 2 bases, with 14 bases remaining between them. CDR3 region: CASSFAPTEGNQPQHF. The DNA for the CDR3 is TGTGCCAGCAGCTTTGCGCCTACGGAGGGCAATCAGCCCCAGCATTTT.

Only one count was recorded for this clone. V is TRBV5-4 and J is TRBJ2-3; tentative D call: TRBD1 (6 bases). The CDR3 loop spans 15 amino acids. Germline V gene data show CDR1 as SGHNT and CDR2 as YYREEE (reference sequence). V lost 4 bases to trimming and J lost 2 bases, with 14 bases between them. In DNA, the CDR3 is TGTGCCAGCAGCCCCGGGACAACCCACACAGATACGCAGTATTTT. Protein: CASSPGTTHTDTQYF.

The chain is built from TRBV25-1 and TRBJ2-3, with 7 positions matching TRBD1. CDR3 size: 15 residues. Germline V lookup: CDR1 MGHDK, CDR2 SYGVNS. V dropped 7 bases and J dropped 0; count of bases not matched to a gene: 7. The CDR3 DNA reads TGTGCCAGCATTAGCCGGGACAGAAGCACAGATACGCAGTATTTT. It yields the protein CASISRDRSTDTQYF.

The chain employs TRBV5-8 and TRBJ2-2, with D possibly matching TRBD2 (6 bases). Germline loops: CDR1 SGHTS, CDR2 YDEGEE. The ends were cut back, 0 bases at V and 2 bases at J, with 14 bases in the middle. This CDR3 region has 17 residues. CDR3 sequence reads: CASSLVSGTVNTGELFF. In nucleotides, the CDR3 is TGTGCCAGCAGCTTGGTTTCGGGGACTGTAAACACCGGGGAGCTGTTTTTT.

The gene calls are TRBV2 and TRBJ2-4; 7 nucleotides line up with TRBD1. The V segment lost 4 bases and the J segment 0 bases; nucleotides outside the gene matches: 3. The CDR3 is made up of 15 amino acids. Germline V gives CDR1 SNHLY, CDR2 FYNNEI. This CDR3 is CASSAQGSAKNIQYF. As DNA, the CDR3 is TGTGCCAGCAGTGCACAGGGGTCAGCCAAAAACATTCAGTACTTC.

Many counts were recorded for this clone. The chain is built from TRBV27 and TRBJ1-2; TRBD1 might be the D (5 bases). In germline, CDR1 is MNHEY, CDR2 SMNVEV (reference sequence). CDR3 length: 15 amino acids. Trimming removed 2 bases from V and 8 bases from J, with 18 bases in between. The CDR3 nucleotides read TGTGCCAGCAGTTTAGGGGCAGTCTCTTGGACGGGCTACACCTTC. This encodes CASSLGAVSWTGYTF.

This clone was seen just once. The chain carries TRBV19 and TRBJ1-2; the D is unclear. The CDR3 is made up of 13 amino acids. The ends were cut back, 7 bases at V and 5 bases at J, with 14 bases in the middle. CDR1 and CDR2 (germline): LNHDA, SQIVND (reference sequence). CDR3 coding DNA: TGTGCCAGTAATCCAGGCGAAACTTATGGCTACACCTTC. Protein product: CASNPGETYGYTF. The full variable domain, its missing parts supplied by reference TRBV19 and TRBJ1-2, is DGGITQSPKYLFRKEGQNVTLSCEQNLNHDAMYWYRQDPGQGLRLIYYSQIVNDFQKGDIAEGYSVSREKKESFPLTVTSAQKNPTAFYLCASNPGETYGYTFGSGTRLTVV.

The chain combines TRBV7-2 with TRBJ2-5; perhaps TRBD2 as D (6 bases). From germline, CDR1 is SGHTA and CDR2 FQGNSA. V gave up 5 bases and J gave up 11 bases, with 15 bases separating them. The CDR3 consists of 12 residues. In nucleotides, the CDR3 is TGTGCCAGCAGCCGAGCTTGGGGGGAGCAGTACTTC. This encodes CASSRAWGEQYF. Using reference TRBV7-2 and TRBJ2-5 for the parts outside the CDR3, the full variable domain is GAGVSQSPSNKVTEKGKDVELRCDPISGHTALYWYRQSLGQGLEFLIYFQGNSAPDKSGLPSDRFSAERTGGSVSTLTIQRTQQEDSAVYLCASSRAWGEQYFGPGTRLLVL.

This clone was found once. At one of its ends the junction is not consistent with the germline gene, which may arise from a read error. The chain joins TRBV2 to TRBJ1-2, with no clear D. This CDR3 is built from 11 residues. Germline-derived CDR1 and CDR2 are SNHLY and FYNNEI. CDR3 coding DNA: TGTGCCAGCAGTGTATGGCAGGAGGTGGACTTC. This encodes CASSVWQEVDF.

The chain recombines TRBV6-5 with TRBJ1-3, with 7 bases fitting TRBD1. There are 11 residues in the CDR3. The germline CDR1 and CDR2 sequences are MNHEY and SVGAGI. V gave up 1 base and J gave up 16 bases; unmatched junction bases: 4. The CDR3 DNA reads as TGTGCCAGCAGTTACTTTGGACAGGTTTATTTT. This codes for CASSYFGQVYF.

V and J are TRBV6-6 and TRBJ2-7; D possibly uses TRBD1 or TRBD2 (5 bases each). Germline V lookup: CDR1 MNHNY, CDR2 SVGAGI (reference sequence). The CDR3 extends over 15 amino acids. V was trimmed by 0 bases and J by 3 bases, leaving 12 bases between them. Here the CDR3 reads CASSYSGAEGYEQYF. In nucleotides, the CDR3 is TGTGCCAGCAGTTACTCAGGGGCCGAGGGCTACGAGCAGTACTTC.

Concerning this clone itself: This may be a read error, as it is one base from a much larger clone. At the DNA level, this CDR3 is encoded by other sequences in the same sample as well. The gene calls are TRBV7-2 and TRBJ1-5; TRBD1 aligns across 9 bases. The CDR3 spans 14 residues. Germline V gives CDR1 SGHTA, CDR2 FQGNSA. Unmatched junction bases numbered 3, after V lost 5 bases and J lost 4 bases. CDR3 amino acids: CASSQGQGNQPQHF. As DNA, the CDR3 is TGTGCCAGCAGCCAGGGACAGGGTAATCAGCCCCAGCATTTT.

This chain links TRBV4-2 with TRBJ2-1; 9 nucleotides align to TRBD2. With V trimmed by 4 bases and J by 6 bases, 10 bases remained unmatched. This CDR3 has 16 residues. Germline CDR1 reads LGHNA; CDR2 reads YNFKEQ. In DNA form, the CDR3 reads TGTGCCAGCAGCCCAAGCTTAGCGGGAGCTCTCAATGAGCAGTTCTTC. Amino acid sequence: CASSPSLAGALNEQFF.

The genes are TRBV6-1 and TRBJ1-6; TRBD1 is a possible D gene (6 bases). CDR1 and CDR2 (germline): MNHNS, SASEGT. V was cut by 6 bases and J by 7 bases, with 16 bases left in between. The CDR3 consists of 15 residues. CDR3 sequence reads: CASSPFGQWNSPLHF. The CDR3 DNA reads TGTGCCAGCAGCCCATTTGGACAGTGGAATTCACCCCTCCACTTT.

J is TRBJ2-5 and V is TRBV30; 7 nucleotides agree with TRBD2. V shed 0 bases, J shed 2 bases, and the junction held 3 bases outside the gene matches. This CDR3 spans 14 amino acids. Looked up from germline, CDR1 is GTSNPN and CDR2 is SVGIG (reference sequence). This CDR3 reads CAWSVGGTQETQYF. DNA of the CDR3: TGTGCCTGGAGTGTGGGGGGGACGCAAGAGACCCAGTACTTC.

The rearrangement links TRBV18 to TRBJ1-1, with 10 bases lining up with TRBD1. The CDR3 length is 14 residues. Unmatched junction bases numbered 0, after V lost 2 bases and J lost 3 bases. The germline CDR1 and CDR2 sequences are KGHSH and LQKENI. DNA of the CDR3: TGTGCCAGCTCACCAGGGACAGGGGACACTGAAGCTTTCTTT. Protein: CASSPGTGDTEAFF. The complete variable domain, with remaining parts taken from reference TRBV18 and TRBJ1-1, reads NAGVMQNPRHLVRRRGQEARLRCSPMKGHSHVYWYRQLPEEGLKFMVYLQKENIIDESGMPKERFSAEFPKEGPSILRIQQVVRGDSAAYFCASSPGTGDTEAFFGQGTRLTVV.

V usage is TRBV7-6 and J usage is TRBJ2-6; no definite D call. Germline-derived CDR1 and CDR2 are SGHVS and FNYEAQ. Trimming pared 8 bases from V and 4 bases from J, leaving 12 bases between. There are 14 residues in the CDR3. DNA for the CDR3: TGTGCCAGCGGGTATACTGTAGGGGCCAACGTCCTGACTTTC. Translating gives CASGYTVGANVLTF.